Listed below are T cell receptor beta chains from one sample, sequenced in a study of blood T cell repertoires in COVID-19. Profiling relied on immunoSEQ multiplex PCR, and the TCRdb table lists in-frame clones only, not all of them. Found here are 200,000 to 250,000 clones, around 84% of them singletons; the top ten hold 9.5% to 13%. Sequences were obtained from peripheral blood. The source is a man over 45 with COVID-19, enrolled during active disease. Both conserved end residues are trimmed from each CDR3. Part of the rows lack a size; the others show once, few, many or a class for expanded clones.

TRBV27	.	TRBJ1-2	ASSHRAPRQGEDGYT
TRBV4-3	.	TRBJ1-2	ASSQGRGRTGSYGYT
TRBV4-1	.	TRBJ2-7	ASSQDLSGQGAGEQY
TRBV6-5	.	TRBJ1-1	ASSYRGQGSNTEAF
TRBV29-1	.	TRBJ2-2	SATQGDTGELF
TRBV7-3	.	TRBJ2-7	ASSSQMGGEQY
TRBV6-4	.	TRBJ2-6	ASSQGQGALSGANVLT
TRBV3-1/TRBV3-2	.	TRBJ2-3	ASSLPGQGADTQY
TRBV11-3	.	TRBJ2-3	ASSLDSSKLAGGLDTQY
TRBV7-6	.	TRBJ1-1	ASSSQGGLNTEAF
TRBV6-2/TRBV6-3	.	TRBJ1-5	ASSYYRQRSNQPQH
TRBV3-1/TRBV3-2	.	TRBJ1-2	ASSQDPRGAFYGYT
TRBV15	.	TRBJ1-1	ATTEMTEDTEAF
TRBV12-3/TRBV12-4	.	TRBJ1-6	ASSFGRNSPLH
TRBV10-3	.	TRBJ1-1	ASKRGEQSNTEAF
TRBV19	.	TRBJ1-2	ASSVTGTGVGYT
TRBV29-1	.	TRBJ2-5	SGLGWGHYGETQY
TRBV28	.	TRBJ2-1	ASSPSGSHGSF
TRBV18	.	TRBJ2-1	ATSGLAGVNEQF
TRBV29-1	few	TRBJ2-7	SVAGQSYEQY
TRBV5-4	.	TRBJ2-7	ASSLVLAGGEQY
TRBV10-2	.	TRBJ2-7	ASRYSGTDYEQY
TRBV5-1	.	TRBJ2-7	ASSLWTGGTYEQY
TRBV7-2	.	TRBJ1-5	ASSPPGYQPQH
TRBV7-9	.	TRBJ1-4	ASSFTGYNEKLF
TRBV18	few	TRBJ1-2	ASSPAGQLYGYT
TRBV5-8	.	TRBJ1-2	ASSLTTGVNGYT
TRBV14	.	TRBJ1-4	ASSQGRDTNEKLF